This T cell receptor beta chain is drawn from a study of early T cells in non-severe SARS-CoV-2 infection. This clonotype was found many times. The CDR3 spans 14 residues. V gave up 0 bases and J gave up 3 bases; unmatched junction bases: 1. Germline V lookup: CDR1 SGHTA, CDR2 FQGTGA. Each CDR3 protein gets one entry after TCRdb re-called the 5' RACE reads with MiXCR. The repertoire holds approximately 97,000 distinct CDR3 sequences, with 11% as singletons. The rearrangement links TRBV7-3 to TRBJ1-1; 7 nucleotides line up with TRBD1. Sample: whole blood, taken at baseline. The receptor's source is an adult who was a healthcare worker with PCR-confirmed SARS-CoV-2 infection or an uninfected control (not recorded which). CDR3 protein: CASSLTGTDTEAFF. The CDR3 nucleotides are TGTGCCAGCAGCTTAACCGGGACAGACACTGAAGCTTTCTTT.